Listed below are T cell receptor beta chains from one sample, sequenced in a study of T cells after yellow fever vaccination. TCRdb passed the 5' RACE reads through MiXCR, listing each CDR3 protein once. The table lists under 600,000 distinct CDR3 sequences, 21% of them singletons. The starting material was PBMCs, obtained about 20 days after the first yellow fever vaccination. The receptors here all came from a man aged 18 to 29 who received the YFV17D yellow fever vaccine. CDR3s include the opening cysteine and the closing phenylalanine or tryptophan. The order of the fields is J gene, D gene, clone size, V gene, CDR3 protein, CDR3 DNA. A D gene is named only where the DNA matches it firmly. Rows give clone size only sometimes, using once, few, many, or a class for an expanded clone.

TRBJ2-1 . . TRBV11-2 CASSLRAGVDEQFF TGTGCCAGCAGCTTAAGGGCAGGGGTGGATGAGCAGTTCTTC
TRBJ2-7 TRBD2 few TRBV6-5 CASSSPGLPYEQYF TGTGCCAGCAGTTCTCCGGGACTACCCTACGAGCAGTACTTC
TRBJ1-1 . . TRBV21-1 CASSKPAGGVSNTEAFF TGTGCCAGCAGCAAACCGGCGGGTGGGGTCTCGAACACTGAAGCTTTCTTT
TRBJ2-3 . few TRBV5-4 CASSSTTVTDTQYF TGTGCCAGCAGCTCCACGACAGTCACAGATACGCAGTATTTT
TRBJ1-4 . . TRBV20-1 CSARPADSFNEKLFF TGCAGTGCTAGACCCGCGGACAGCTTCAATGAAAAACTGTTTTTT
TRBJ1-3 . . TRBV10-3 CAISFGSSGNTIYF TGTGCCATCAGCTTTGGGAGTTCTGGAAACACCATATATTTT
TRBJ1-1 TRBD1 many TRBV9 CASSAGQGHTEAFF TGTGCCAGCAGCGCTGGACAGGGGCACACTGAAGCTTTCTTT
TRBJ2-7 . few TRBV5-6 CASSPLQGPRGDEQYF TGTGCCAGCAGCCCCTTACAGGGCCCCCGGGGCGACGAGCAGTACTTC
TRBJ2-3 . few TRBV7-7 CASSLGVGGTDTQYF TGTGCCAGCAGCTTAGGGGTCGGGGGCACAGATACGCAGTATTTT
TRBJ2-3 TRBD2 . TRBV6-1 CAPRAGGTDTQYF TGTGCCCCCAGGGCGGGAGGCACAGATACGCAGTATTTT
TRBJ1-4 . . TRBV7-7 CASSLVGAPNEKLFF TGTGCCAGCAGCTTAGTAGGGGCACCTAATGAAAAACTGTTTTTT
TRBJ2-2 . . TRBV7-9 CASSPAVYGELFF TGTGCCAGCAGCCCCGCGGTGTACGGGGAGCTGTTTTTT
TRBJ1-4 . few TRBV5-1 CASGGGANEKLFF TGCGCCAGCGGCGGCGGAGCTAATGAAAAACTGTTTTTT